The 3 T cell receptor beta chains below all came from one sample that was sequenced in a study of CD8 T cells in Susac syndrome. A quantity of roughly 0.5 to 1 ug RNA underwent reverse transcription using random hexamers. A single record per CDR3 protein comes from TCRdb applying MiXCR to the immunoSEQ multiplex PCR reads. Among 190,000 or so distinct CDR3 sequences listed, more than 85% were seen once. Sequenced: CD4+ T cells from PBMCs. These receptors all stem from a human donor with multiple sclerosis.

The J gene is TRBJ1-1, the V gene TRBV9; 7 positions agree with TRBD1. Germline lookup yields CDR1 SGDLS and CDR2 YYNGEE. V gave up 3 bases and J gave up 3 bases; unmatched junction bases: 8. The CDR3 length is 15 residues. CDR3 sequence (DNA): TGTGCCAGCAGCGCGATGACAGGGTGGGACACTGAAGCTTTCTTT. Residues: CASSAMTGWDTEAFF.

This chain uses TRBV6-1 with TRBJ2-5; 11 nucleotides agree with TRBD2. J lost 4 bases, V lost 8 bases, and 15 bases had no gene match. The length of the CDR3 is 17 residues. Germline V gene lookup returns CDR1 MNHNS and CDR2 SASEGT. The CDR3 nucleotides read TGTGCCAGCCTGGCCTCTAGCGGGGGGAGTGGCACAGAGACCCAGTACTTC. Translated, it gives CASLASSGGSGTETQYF.

The chain couples TRBV15 to TRBJ2-2; D gene ambiguous. V dropped 4 bases and J dropped 5 bases, with 14 bases sitting between them. Germline CDR1 is LNHNV and CDR2 is YYDKDF (reference sequence). CDR3 length: 15 amino acids. The CDR3 DNA sequence: TGTGCCACCAGCACGAGTACTTTAGAGACCGGGGAGCTGTTTTTT. This sequence encodes CATSTSTLETGELFF.